This is a list of T cell receptor beta chains from one sample in a study of shared clonotypes between healthy human individuals. TCRdb keeps only in-frame clones here, not all; method: immunoSEQ multiplex PCR. Among some 530,000 clones listed, 78% were seen once. Sequencing was carried out using PBMCs. The receptors come from a woman aged 40 to 55 in good health. Some clones in this sample may be carry-over from other donors' samples. Each CDR3 is given with its conserved first and last residue. D genes are given only for firm matches. Expanded clones get a size class; other rows say once, few or many, or leave the size out.

V gene	J gene	D gene	clone size	CDR3 protein
TRBV4-1	TRBJ2-5	TRBD2	NA	CASSQGTSGRFQETQYF
TRBV27	TRBJ2-7	NA	few	CASTKTGGRPYEQYF
TRBV2	TRBJ2-3	NA	NA	CASSSGVFSTDTQYF
TRBV19	TRBJ2-2	NA	NA	CASSRQRNTGELFF
TRBV9	TRBJ1-2	TRBD1	NA	CASSVMDRPYGYTF
TRBV2	TRBJ2-5	NA	NA	CASTAGFQETQYF
TRBV6-5	TRBJ2-7	NA	NA	CASSYSGLAGGYEQYF
TRBV27	TRBJ2-2	NA	few	CASSLRRTINTGELFF
TRBV10-1	TRBJ2-1	NA	many	CASSESAGTYNEQFF
TRBV29-1	TRBJ2-1	NA	NA	CSVGRVGNEQFF
TRBV5-4	TRBJ2-1	TRBD2	NA	CASTTAGLAFLYNEQFF
TRBV7-8	TRBJ2-5	NA	NA	CASSTFETQYF
TRBV19	TRBJ1-2	TRBD1	NA	CASSATGNYGYTF
TRBV6-6	TRBJ2-7	NA	NA	CASSSRVWHEQYF
TRBV10-3	TRBJ2-2	NA	few	CAISGHPQAPGELFF
TRBV5-1	TRBJ2-7	NA	few	CASSEGPLVEQYF
TRBV5-4	TRBJ1-2	NA	NA	CASTKGLPGGYTF
TRBV5-1	TRBJ2-1	TRBD2	NA	CASSLQQGLAGVNEQFF
TRBV12-5	TRBJ2-1	NA	many	CASSKGRDNEQFF
TRBV21-1	TRBJ2-3	NA	NA	CASSPEGGTSTDTQYF
TRBV5-6	TRBJ1-4	NA	NA	CASSPRPGRGEKLFF
TRBV29-1	TRBJ1-4	TRBD1	NA	CSGGQGEKLFF
TRBV29-1	TRBJ1-5	NA	NA	CSAGGGRSSSNQPQHF
TRBV4-3	TRBJ2-3	TRBD1	NA	CASSQDSDRDLPDTQYF
TRBV5-1	TRBJ2-2	NA	few	CASSLDHTGELFF
TRBV7-9	TRBJ2-2	TRBD2	NA	CASSLGLASGELFF
TRBV6-6	TRBJ2-7	TRBD2	NA	CASSTRLADTYEQYF
TRBV11-3	TRBJ2-1	TRBD2	NA	CASSPGLVTSEDEQFF
TRBV2	TRBJ1-5	TRBD1	NA	CASSVQGARQPQHF
TRBV6-4	TRBJ2-7	TRBD2	NA	CASSPTSVPYEQYF
TRBV10-2	TRBJ2-7	TRBD1	NA	CASSWDRQIYEQYF
TRBV4-1	TRBJ2-3	NA	NA	CASSQGGNSAGTDTQYF
TRBV19	TRBJ1-4	NA	NA	CASSPVPNEKLFF
TRBV11-3	TRBJ2-7	NA	NA	CASSFNNRDEQYF
TRBV29-1	TRBJ2-7	NA	NA	CSVRQRINYEQYF
TRBV28	TRBJ2-7	NA	NA	CASSRGSSYEQYF
TRBV6-1	TRBJ1-5	TRBD1	once	CASSEWTGVYQPQHF
TRBV10-3	TRBJ2-1	NA	NA	CAISRDLLHNEQFF
TRBV28	TRBJ2-1	TRBD2	NA	CASSTSGRGPYNEQFF
TRBV7-3	TRBJ1-2	TRBD1	NA	CASSLGPDRGGGYTF
TRBV15	TRBJ1-4	NA	NA	CATSRDPDRPNEKLFF